The 15 T cell receptor beta chains in this list originate from one sample, sequenced in a study of identical twins. In TCRdb, the 5' RACE reads were re-called with MiXCR into one record per CDR3 protein. The sample consists of around 450,000 distinct CDR3 sequences, approximately 14% of them appearing once. These data were also reused for a study on yellow fever vaccine responses in identical twins.

The sample consisted of CD4+ T cells sorted from blood. These receptors all stem from a young woman in good health.

V is TRBV20-1 and J is TRBJ1-6; D remains unclear. Trimming stripped 3 bases from V and 5 bases from J, with 14 bases between. Germline V gene lookup returns CDR1 DFQATT and CDR2 SNEGSKA (reference sequence). The CDR3 is 15 amino acids. For the CDR3, the DNA is TGCAGTGCTAGTTCTTACCGGGGAAATAATTCACCCCTCCACTTT. Protein: CSASSYRGNNSPLHF.

This clonotype was seen only a few times. This rearrangement joins TRBV12-3 or TRBV12-4 to TRBJ2-6, with TRBD1 identical over 8 bases. CDR3 length: 17 residues. V lost 3 bases to trimming and J lost 1 base; unmatched junction nucleotides: 5. CDR3 DNA sequence: TGTGCCAGCAGTTTCCCGCGGACAGGGTCTGGGGCCAACGTCCTGACTTTC. Its protein product is CASSFPRTGSGANVLTF.

The chain recombines TRBV24-1 with TRBJ2-3; 8 nucleotides match TRBD2. The CDR3 has 17 amino acids. With 4 bases clipped from V and 6 bases from J, the junction kept 14 bases outside the gene matches. CDR1 is KGHDR and CDR2 is SFDVKD in the germline V gene. The DNA of the CDR3 is TGTGCCACCAGTGAGCGTAGTGGACTAGCTATATCTGATACGCAGTATTTT. Its protein product is CATSERSGLAISDTQYF.

This clonotype showed up just a few times. The V call is TRBV9, the J call TRBJ2-1; D uncertain. Trimming pared 0 bases from V and 0 bases from J, leaving 16 bases between. Germline CDR1 is SGDLS and CDR2 is YYNGEE. The CDR3 extends over 18 amino acids. The CDR3 coding sequence is TGTGCCAGCAGCGTAGGTCCCTCTGGCAAGAGCTCCTACAATGAGCAGTTCTTC. Protein: CASSVGPSGKSSYNEQFF.

This clonotype was seen more than once but under ten times. This rearrangement joins TRBV19 to TRBJ2-1, with TRBD2 identical over 9 bases. V trimming: 1 base; J trimming: 16 bases; junction bases outside the gene matches: 17. The CDR3 totals 16 residues. Germline V gives CDR1 LNHDA, CDR2 SQIVND (reference sequence). The CDR3 DNA reads as TGTGCCAGTAGTATAGGAACGAGCGGGGGGTACAATGAGCGTTTCTTC. Translation gives CASSIGTSGGYNERFF.

Many counts were recorded for this clonotype. This sequence joins TRBV25-1 and TRBJ1-2; possibly TRBD1 for D (5 bases). V was clipped by 5 bases and J by 5 bases, with 12 bases between them. Germline CDR1 and CDR2: MGHDK and SYGVNS. This CDR3 has 13 amino acids. The CDR3 nucleotides read TGTGCCAGCAGTCTCTTCTCAGGGTATGGCTACACCTTC. Translating it yields CASSLFSGYGYTF.

This clonotype was seen only a few times. V gene TRBV20-1 combines with J gene TRBJ2-7, with D perhaps TRBD1 or TRBD2 (6 bases each). V was trimmed by 3 bases and J by 3 bases, leaving 12 bases between them. The CDR3 has 13 residues. Germline assignment: CDR1 DFQATT and CDR2 SNEGSKA (reference sequence). CDR3 region: CSARRGEIYEQYF. CDR3 nucleotides: TGCAGTGCTAGGAGGGGGGAGATCTACGAGCAGTACTTC.

This clonotype was seen a handful of times. This chain links TRBV2 with TRBJ1-2, with D hard to call. The CDR3 sequence is 13 residues long. Per the germline V gene, CDR1 is SNHLY and CDR2 is FYNNEI. V lost 1 base to trimming and J lost 5 bases, with 8 bases between them. This CDR3 is CASSEDLEYGYTF. The CDR3 DNA reads TGTGCCAGCAGTGAAGACCTAGAATATGGCTACACCTTC.

This clonotype turned up a few times. The V gene is TRBV9, the J gene TRBJ2-3; 10 bases are a match to TRBD1. The CDR3 contains 16 residues. J was trimmed by 3 bases and V by 4 bases; bases with no gene match: 8. Germline-derived CDR1 and CDR2 are SGDLS and YYNGEE. The CDR3, as DNA: TGTGCCAGCAGCACTAAGATGGGACAGGGGACAGATACGCAGTATTTT. Encoded protein: CASSTKMGQGTDTQYF.

A few counts support this clonotype. This rearrangement joins TRBV3-1 to TRBJ2-3; 8 nucleotides align to TRBD1. In germline, CDR1 is LGHDT, CDR2 YNNKEL (reference sequence). The CDR3 covers 15 residues. Germline trimming cut 5 bases from V and 4 bases from J; bases unmatched to any gene: 8. CDR3 in DNA: TGTGCCAGCAGCTCTAGGGACAGGTCCTCAGATACGCAGTATTTT. It is translated as CASSSRDRSSDTQYF.

The V gene is TRBV27, the J gene TRBJ2-3; TRBD2 matches 8 bases. CDR1 MNHEY and CDR2 SMNVEV come from the germline V gene (reference sequence). The V gene end was trimmed by 6 bases and the J gene end by 8 bases; junction bases not matched to a gene: 22. There are 18 residues in the CDR3. The CDR3 DNA sequence: TGTGCCAGCAGCCATAGGGGCCCCGGGACTAGTGGGGAGGCTACGCAGTATTTT. Encoded protein: CASSHRGPGTSGEATQYF.

J is TRBJ2-7 and V is TRBV20-1, with TRBD2 identical over 9 bases. The CDR3 contains 14 residues. Germline V gene sequence: CDR1 DFQATT, CDR2 SNEGSKA (reference sequence). V was pared by 6 bases and J by 1 base, with 7 bases of the junction left unmatched. CDR3 residues: CSATYSGGSYEQYF. The CDR3 DNA reads as TGCAGTGCAACCTATAGCGGGGGTTCCTACGAGCAGTACTTC.

V gene TRBV11-1 combines with J gene TRBJ2-1; TRBD2 matches at 13 bases. Germline V lookup: CDR1 SGHAT, CDR2 FQDESV (reference sequence). V was clipped by 1 base and J by 0 bases; unmatched bases: 6. The CDR3 is made up of 19 amino acids. The CDR3 reads CASSLGLAGGSSSYNEQFF. As DNA, the CDR3 is TGTGCCAGCAGCTTAGGACTAGCGGGAGGATCGAGCTCCTACAATGAGCAGTTCTTC.

This clonotype has at least ten counts. The rearrangement joins TRBV27 to TRBJ1-4; 7 bases are a match to TRBD1. V was pared by 2 bases and J by 5 bases, with 5 bases of the junction left unmatched. The CDR3 consists of 15 residues. CDR1 and CDR2 (germline): MNHEY, SMNVEV (reference sequence). The CDR3 spells CASSLIGTENEKLFF. The DNA for the CDR3 is TGTGCCAGCAGTTTAATAGGGACAGAGAATGAAAAACTGTTTTTT.

J is TRBJ1-1 and V is TRBV28; D remains ambiguous. Deletions cut 8 bases from V and 2 bases from J, with 15 bases between. This CDR3 spans 14 amino acids. Germline CDR1 is MDHEN and CDR2 is SYDVKM. The CDR3 DNA reads TGTGCCAGCCGAGGGCAGACTACAAACACTGAAGCTTTCTTT. Its protein is CASRGQTTNTEAFF.